The sequence of this T cell receptor (beta chain) was determined in a study of shared clonotypes between healthy human individuals. Looked up from germline, CDR1 is LGHNA and CDR2 is YSLEER. The CDR3 length is 15 residues. Trimming cost V 0 bases and J 5 bases, with 13 bases left between them. A remark on this clone: Its cognate antigen is unknown.

As originally analysed: Filtering differed for immunoSEQ, which gave only junction sequences without quality scores. The protocol was immunoSEQ multiplex PCR, while the TCRdb copy is restricted to in-frame clones and leaves out a portion. D and trimming were read from the DNA, whereas the V and J calls and clone size are those reported in that table. The sample shows some 2 million clones, about 95% of them seen only once. The naive CD8 subset, CD45RO-negative cells positively selected for CCR7, excluded terminally differentiated effector memory CD45RA+ cells. The study's findings and limits: Though the depth was large, rarefaction showed that sorted-subset sequencing was incomplete. Sampling covered blood only; tissue repertoires likely differ. Naive CD4 clonotypes overlapped across a few donors at approximately 5%.

The rearrangement joins TRBV4-3 to TRBJ1-1; a possible D gene is TRBD1 (5 bases). The sequence derives from a young man in good health. Sequenced sample: naive CD8+ T cells sorted from blood. The CDR3 bases are TGCGCCAGCAGCCAAGATACGGGGGAGATAACTGAAGCTTTCTTT. Translated, it gives CASSQDTGEITEAFF.